The T cell receptor (beta chain) under discussion was sequenced for a study of early T cells in non-severe SARS-CoV-2 infection. Study background: Sequencing was performed on bulk RNA from unsorted whole blood, leaving chains unpaired.

Individual cDNA molecules each received unique molecular identifiers attached to them. In TCRdb, the 5' RACE reads were re-called with MiXCR into one record per CDR3 protein. The sample has 28,000 or so distinct CDR3 sequences; around 5% are singletons. This clonotype has more than one count but fewer than ten. The V and J ends lost 4 bases and 1 base respectively, with 19 bases between them. The germline gives CDR1 MGHRA, CDR2 YSYEKL. The CDR3 consists of 18 residues. The sequenced sample was whole blood. This chain connects TRBV4-1 to TRBJ2-2; D is possibly TRBD2 (7 bases). The receptor comes from an adult who was a healthcare worker with PCR-confirmed SARS-CoV-2 infection or an uninfected control (not recorded which). The CDR3 sequence is CASSPHKGGTKNTGELFF. CDR3 nucleotide sequence: TGCGCCAGCAGCCCTCACAAGGGGGGGACCAAGAACACCGGGGAGCTGTTTTTT.